These 26 T cell receptor beta chains share one sample of origin, sequenced in a study of OX40 agonist ivuxolimab in advanced cancers. The method was immunoSEQ multiplex PCR; TCRdb's version includes in-frame clones alone and lacks a portion of them. The sample carries under 70,000 clones, about 93% recorded once. The source was CD4+ or CD8+ T cells sorted from blood, collected in a trial of the OX40 agonist ivuxolimab. The receptors stem from an adult with an advanced solid tumor such as melanoma, head and neck, liver or kidney cancer.

The V and J genes are TRBV6-4 and TRBJ2-3, with TRBD1 identical over 10 bases. The V and J ends lost 3 bases and 4 bases, in that order; junction bases with no gene match: 1. CDR1 and CDR2 (germline): MRHNA, SNTAGT. The CDR3 is 14 amino acids. In DNA form, the CDR3 reads TGTGCCAGCAGTGAGACAGGGGGCGCAGATACGCAGTATTTT. Translation: CASSETGGADTQYF.

The chain joins TRBV7-9 to TRBJ2-7; 11 bases agree with TRBD1. Germline-derived CDR1 and CDR2 are SEHNR and FQNEAQ (reference sequence). The CDR3 consists of 13 residues. V shed 3 bases and J 7 bases; nucleotides not matched to a gene: 2. The CDR3 DNA sequence: TGTGCCAGCAGCTTGGACAGGGGGCAGGAGCAGTACTTC. Its translation: CASSLDRGQEQYF.

This sequence joins TRBV10-3 and TRBJ2-7; no clear D gene. V lost 0 bases and J lost 3, with 3 bases in between. There are 12 residues in the CDR3. Germline V gene sequence: CDR1 ENHRY, CDR2 SYGVKD. The CDR3 spells CAISESDYEQYF. The CDR3 DNA sequence: TGTGCCATCAGTGAGTCAGACTACGAGCAGTACTTC.

This chain links TRBV7-6 with TRBJ1-2, with no clear D. There are 13 residues in the CDR3. The germline gives CDR1 SGHVS, CDR2 FNYEAQ. The V end was cut by 1 base, the J end by 7 bases, with 10 bases between. This CDR3 is CASSLERAGGYTF. The CDR3 DNA follows: TGTGCCAGCAGCTTAGAGCGGGCGGGTGGCTACACCTTC.

The CDR3 here is CASSLINPGLNTEAFF. For the CDR3, the DNA is TGTGCCAGCAGCTTAATAAACCCCGGCCTGAACACTGAAGCTTTCTTT. The rearrangement uses TRBV11-2 and TRBJ1-1; D is unclear. Germline loops: CDR1 SGHAT, CDR2 FQNNGV. V dropped 2 bases and J dropped 0 bases, with 13 bases sitting between them. CDR3 length: 16 amino acids. The full variable domain, with the rest looked up from reference TRBV11-2 and TRBJ1-1, is EAGVAQSPRYKIIEKRQSVAFWCNPISGHATLYWYQQILGQGPKLLIQFQNNGVVDDSQLPKDRFSAERLKGVDSTLKIQPAKLEDSAVYLCASSLINPGLNTEAFFGQGTRLTVV.

The gene calls are TRBV5-1 and TRBJ2-1; TRBD2 aligns across 10 bases. The CDR3 is 15 residues long. Germline lookup yields CDR1 SGHRS and CDR2 YFSETQ. V was pared by 7 bases and J by 6 bases, with 10 bases of the junction left unmatched. CDR3 amino acids: CASQTTSGATNEQFF. The CDR3 DNA sequence: TGCGCCAGCCAGACTACTAGCGGGGCCACCAATGAGCAGTTCTTC.

The rearrangement links TRBV6-4 to TRBJ2-7; TRBD1 agrees at 8 bases. Trimming removed 0 bases from V and 1 base from J; junction bases left unmatched: 11. Germline loops: CDR1 MRHNA, CDR2 SNTAGT. This CDR3 spans 18 amino acids. Written as DNA, the CDR3 is TGTGCCAGCAGTGACTCAGGGGGACAGGCCATTTCTTCCTACGAGCAGTACTTC. This codes for CASSDSGGQAISSYEQYF.

This clone appeared once. The J gene is TRBJ2-4, the V gene TRBV7-6, with a tentative D call TRBD2 (6 bases). The CDR3 covers 16 residues. Between the trimmed V and J ends, which lost 1 base and 5 bases, there was a span of 15 bases. Per the germline V gene, CDR1 is SGHVS and CDR2 is FNYEAQ. The CDR3 nucleotides are TGTGCCAGCAGCTTAGGGAGGGGACGGCGACAAAACATTCAGTACTTC. This sequence encodes CASSLGRGRRQNIQYF.

The rearrangement uses TRBV9 and TRBJ2-5, with D possibly TRBD1 on 6 matching bases. CDR1 SGDLS and CDR2 YYNGEE come from the germline V gene. The ends were cut back, 2 bases at V and 2 bases at J, with 10 bases in the middle. CDR3 length: 14 amino acids. CDR3 bases: TGTGCCAGCAGCGTCCAGGGGTCACAAGAGACCCAGTACTTC. This sequence encodes CASSVQGSQETQYF.

This clone is a singleton in its sample. The chain combines TRBV9 with TRBJ2-7; the D is unclear. Looked up from germline, CDR1 is SGDLS and CDR2 is YYNGEE. The V and J ends lost 0 bases and 0 bases respectively, with 7 bases between them. This CDR3 comprises 14 residues. The CDR3 is CASSVELSSYEQYF. The CDR3 DNA sequence: TGTGCCAGCAGCGTAGAGCTCAGCTCCTACGAGCAGTACTTC.

The V gene is TRBV4-1, the J gene TRBJ2-1; possible D gene TRBD1, 9 bases. Germline V CDR1 and CDR2: MGHRA, YSYEKL. CDR3 size: 15 residues. Trimming removed 0 bases at V and 7 bases at J, with 13 bases between. The CDR3, as DNA: TGCGCCAGCAGCCAAGATAGCGGGACAGGGAATGAGCAGTTCTTC. It translates to CASSQDSGTGNEQFF.

The chain combines TRBV21-1 with TRBJ1-5. TRBV21-1 is a documented pseudogene. The CDR3 loop spans 16 amino acids. The CDR3 spells CASSPLTGRGNQPQHF. The CDR3 coding sequence is TGTGCCAGCAGCCCCCTTACGGGACGGGGTAATCAGCCCCAGCATTTT.

This rearrangement joins TRBV10-3 to TRBJ1-6; D is perhaps TRBD1 (6 bases). The CDR3 has 16 residues. Trimming shortened V by 10 bases and J by 2 bases, and 18 bases separated the two germline ends. Germline V gives CDR1 ENHRY, CDR2 SYGVKD. The CDR3 region has the DNA TGTGCCACTTTGGGTGTTGGGGGCACCTATAATTCACCCCTCCACTTT. As protein: CATLGVGGTYNSPLHF.

This clone came up once. In nucleotides, the CDR3 is TGTGCCACCAGCAGCGGGGGCGAGAACACTGAAGCTTTCTTT. Translated: CATSSGGENTEAFF. This chain joins TRBV15 and TRBJ1-1; maybe TRBD1 (6 bases). V lost 3 bases to trimming and J lost 1 base, with 9 bases between them. Germline CDR1 LNHNV, CDR2 YYDKDF (reference sequence). There are 14 residues in the CDR3.

The chain joins TRBV4-2 to TRBJ2-2; D unresolved. Germline lookup yields CDR1 LGHNA and CDR2 YNFKEQ. This CDR3 has 12 residues. V lost 9 bases and J 6 bases, leaving 11 bases between the germline ends. The CDR3 reads CASHQSPGELFF. Written as DNA, the CDR3 is TGTGCCAGTCACCAATCCCCCGGGGAGCTGTTTTTT.

The genes are TRBV7-2 and TRBJ1-5; no firm D call. The germline V and J ends were trimmed by 5 bases and 7 bases, with 15 bases remaining between them. CDR3 length equals 14 residues. Germline V gives CDR1 SGHTA, CDR2 FQGNSA. DNA for the CDR3: TGTGCCAGCAGCCTATGGGGAATCGACCAGCCCCAGCATTTT. It encodes CASSLWGIDQPQHF.

This rearrangement joins TRBV5-1 to TRBJ2-3; 7 bases are shared with TRBD1. Germline CDR1 SGHRS, CDR2 YFSETQ. V was pared by 4 bases and J by 0 bases, with 11 bases of the junction left unmatched. The CDR3 spans 17 residues. The CDR3 DNA sequence: TGCGCCAGCAGCCCGACAGGGTATAGAGGAAGCACAGATACGCAGTATTTT. Translated: CASSPTGYRGSTDTQYF.

This clone occurred once. The chain combines TRBV5-1 with TRBJ2-7, with D tentatively TRBD1 (6 bases). V shed 0 bases and J shed 8 bases, with 9 bases lying between them. This CDR3 has 12 amino acids. Per germline, CDR1 SGHRS and CDR2 YFSETQ. The CDR3 loop is CASSLAGDKQYF. CDR3 sequence (DNA): TGCGCCAGCAGCTTGGCAGGGGACAAGCAGTACTTC.

This clone was detected once. V and J are TRBV13 and TRBJ1-2, with D perhaps matching TRBD1 (5 bases). The CDR3 length is 14 residues. Trimming shortened V by 0 bases and J by 4 bases, and 9 bases separated the two germline ends. Germline V gene lookup returns CDR1 PRHDT and CDR2 FYEKMQ (reference sequence). CDR3 protein: CASSLGEGAYGYTF. As DNA, the CDR3 is TGTGCCAGCAGCTTAGGCGAAGGGGCCTATGGCTACACCTTC.

The chain employs TRBV10-2 and TRBJ2-5; D is possibly TRBD1 (6 bases). The germline V gene has CDR1 WSHSY and CDR2 SAAADI. The CDR3 runs 14 residues. Trimming left V 4 bases short and J 0 bases short, with 9 bases between. The CDR3 sequence is CASSGRGYQETQYF. The CDR3 DNA is TGCGCCAGCAGTGGAAGGGGGTACCAAGAGACCCAGTACTTC.

For this clone: An end of the junction differs from the germline gene, which may be a read error. This chain uses TRBV15 with TRBJ2-4; the D gene is possibly TRBD2 (6 bases). Germline V gene data show CDR1 as LNHNV and CDR2 as YYDKDF (reference sequence). The CDR3 sequence is 14 residues long. CDR3 coding DNA: TGTGCCACCAGCAGAGATCTGGACGCCGGGACTCCATTATTC. Its translation: CATSRDLDAGTPLF.

The chain links TRBV6-1 to TRBJ1-5; D ambiguous. V was trimmed by 0 bases and J by 4 bases, leaving 7 bases between them. Per germline, CDR1 MNHNS and CDR2 SASEGT. The CDR3 runs 14 residues. CDR3 nucleotide sequence: TGTGCCAGCAGTGAAGCATCGGGGAATCAGCCCCAGCATTTT. Translation: CASSEASGNQPQHF.

This clone was counted once. V usage is TRBV25-1 and J usage is TRBJ2-7; TRBD1 aligns across 10 bases. The CDR3 spans 15 residues. CDR1 is MGHDK and CDR2 is SYGVNS in the germline V gene. Unmatched junction bases numbered 3, after V lost 4 bases and J lost 0 bases. The CDR3 bases are TGTGCCAGCAGTGGAGGGACAGGGGTCTCCTACGAGCAGTACTTC. As protein: CASSGGTGVSYEQYF.

The rearrangement joins TRBV18 to TRBJ2-7; D is possibly TRBD2 (5 bases). The V end was cut by 0 bases, the J end by 1 base, with 13 bases between. The CDR3 has 16 amino acids. The germline gives CDR1 KGHSH, CDR2 LQKENI. The CDR3 DNA is TGTGCCAGCTCACCACCGACGACGGGGTTATCCTACGAGCAGTACTTC. It encodes CASSPPTTGLSYEQYF.

The rearrangement uses TRBV9 and TRBJ1-2; D call uncertain. From germline, CDR1 is SGDLS and CDR2 YYNGEE. The CDR3 totals 13 residues. Trimming shortened V by 0 bases and J by 5 bases, and 8 bases separated the two germline ends. DNA of the CDR3: TGTGCCAGCAGCGTAGCGGGGTGGTATGGCTACACCTTC. Its translation is CASSVAGWYGYTF.

A word on this clone: Other DNA variants within this sample encode the same CDR3. The rearrangement uses TRBV27 and TRBJ2-7, with D hard to call. CDR1 is MNHEY, CDR2 SMNVEV, per germline (reference sequence). V lost 5 bases and J lost 3, with 5 bases in between. This CDR3 has 11 amino acids. This CDR3 reads CASSLGYEQYF. DNA for the CDR3: TGTGCCAGCAGTCTAGGCTACGAGCAGTACTTC.